These 7 T cell receptor beta chains originate from one sample sequenced in a study of T cells in localized non-small cell lung cancer. TCRdb keeps only in-frame clones here, not all; method: immunoSEQ multiplex PCR. In the table there are 25,000 to 35,000 clones, nearly 90% of which are singletons. The source was peripheral blood mononuclear cells, collected before any cancer treatment. The receptors were sampled from a woman aged 35 to 70 with stage III lung adenocarcinoma.

This clone has only one observation. Other nucleotide sequences from this sample produce the same CDR3. The V gene is TRBV30, the J gene TRBJ2-5, with D hard to call. Per the germline V gene, CDR1 is GTSNPN and CDR2 is SVGIG (reference sequence). This CDR3 region has 11 residues. The germline V and J ends were trimmed by 3 bases and 2 bases, with 4 bases remaining between them. This CDR3 is CAWRGQETQYF. The DNA for the CDR3 is TGTGCCTGGAGAGGGCAAGAGACCCAGTACTTC.

The chain joins TRBV11-3 to TRBJ2-3; D is unresolved. Germline CDR1 and CDR2: SGHNT and YENEEA. V was trimmed by 4 bases and J by 4 bases, leaving 9 bases between them. The CDR3 length is 13 residues. The CDR3 coding sequence is TGTGCCAGCAGCTCAGACCTTGCAGATACGCAGTATTTT. Its protein product is CASSSDLADTQYF.

The chain links TRBV5-3 to TRBJ2-2; D unresolved. TRBV5-3 is classed as an ORF, of uncertain function. Deletions cut 3 bases from V and 2 bases from J, with 14 bases between. The CDR3 consists of 16 residues. The CDR3 loop reads CARSSGRADNTGELFF. The CDR3 DNA follows: TGTGCCAGAAGCTCCGGTAGGGCAGACAACACCGGGGAGCTGTTTTTT.

V usage is TRBV30 and J usage is TRBJ1-3; D gene ambiguous. Trimming took 0 bases from V and 1 from J, leaving 7 bases between them. This CDR3 spans 14 amino acids. Germline V gene lookup returns CDR1 GTSNPN and CDR2 SVGIG (reference sequence). CDR3 nucleotides: TGTGCCTGGAGTGTATTGGGGTCTGGAAACACCATATATTTT. Translating it yields CAWSVLGSGNTIYF.

The V gene is TRBV9, the J gene TRBJ2-1, with a weak D call TRBD2 (6 bases). Trimming shortened V by 4 bases and J by 6 bases, and 17 bases separated the two germline ends. This CDR3 has 15 residues. The germline CDR1 and CDR2 sequences are SGDLS and YYNGEE. This CDR3 is CASSPPRGLANEQFF. The DNA for the CDR3 is TGTGCCAGCAGCCCACCCCGGGGACTCGCCAATGAGCAGTTCTTC. Full variable domain (outside the CDR3, taken from reference TRBV9 and TRBJ2-1): DSGVTQTPKHLITATGQRVTLRCSPRSGDLSVYWYQQSLDQGLQFLIQYYNGEERAKGNILERFSAQQFPDLHSELNLSSLELGDSALYFCASSPPRGLANEQFFGPGTRLTVL.

This rearrangement joins TRBV2 to TRBJ1-1, with a possible D match to TRBD1 (6 bases). V dropped 1 base and J dropped 6 bases, with 15 bases sitting between them. The CDR3 length is 15 residues. Germline CDR1 is SNHLY and CDR2 is FYNNEI. This CDR3 is CASSEGQGRLSEAFF. The CDR3, as DNA: TGTGCCAGCAGTGAAGGGCAGGGGCGACTCTCTGAAGCTTTCTTT.

This rearrangement joins TRBV9 to TRBJ2-2; 12 bases match TRBD2. V trimming: 3 bases; J trimming: 3 bases; junction bases outside the gene matches: 3. Germline V gives CDR1 SGDLS, CDR2 YYNGEE. The CDR3 covers 16 residues. CDR3 residues: CASSAGTSGYTGELFF. CDR3 bases: TGTGCCAGCAGCGCCGGGACTAGCGGGTACACCGGGGAGCTGTTTTTT. The full variable domain, rest sourced from reference TRBV9 and TRBJ2-2, is DSGVTQTPKHLITATGQRVTLRCSPRSGDLSVYWYQQSLDQGLQFLIQYYNGEERAKGNILERFSAQQFPDLHSELNLSSLELGDSALYFCASSAGTSGYTGELFFGEGSRLTVL.